This T cell receptor (beta chain) came from a study of early T cells in non-severe SARS-CoV-2 infection. Researchers attached unique molecular identifiers to individual cDNA molecules. TCRdb reanalysed the 5' RACE reads using MiXCR and keeps one entry per CDR3 protein. Of 43,000 or so distinct CDR3 sequences in the sample, 6% to 8.5% were seen once. This receptor was obtained from an adult who was a healthcare worker with PCR-confirmed SARS-CoV-2 infection or an uninfected control (not recorded which). The specimen was whole blood.

CDR3 amino acids: CASSLGALSTDTQYF. The CDR3, as DNA: TGTGCCAGCAGCTTAGGGGCGTTGAGCACAGATACGCAGTATTTT. The rearrangement joins TRBV11-2 to TRBJ2-3; D call uncertain. The germline V and J ends were trimmed by 1 base and 0 bases, with 8 bases remaining between them. The CDR3 is 15 amino acids. Germline values: CDR1 SGHAT, CDR2 FQNNGV. Full variable domain (rest looked up from reference TRBV11-2 and TRBJ2-3): EAGVAQSPRYKIIEKRQSVAFWCNPISGHATLYWYQQILGQGPKLLIQFQNNGVVDDSQLPKDRFSAERLKGVDSTLKIQPAKLEDSAVYLCASSLGALSTDTQYFGPGTRLTVL.